Sequencing of this T cell receptor beta chain was carried out in a study of T cells of healthy individuals (dated by TCRdb to between 2018 and 2020). Relative to germline, V is 6 bases shorter and J is 0 bases shorter, with 11 bases between their ends. The CDR3 runs 15 residues from the cysteine to the phenylalanine. Left in the record is the CDR3 DNA by itself, 45 bases read in frame from the first base. Libraries were made using 5' RACE. Sequencer: Illumina MiSeq. The public reads were reprocessed in TCRdb via fastp at Q25 and MiXCR, keeping in-frame beta chains. For every CDR3 protein sequence, its rows merge into one entry that carries the most common genes and DNA. The sample table shows over 95,000 distinct CDR3 sequences, and around 17% are seen once. Over 5% of the sample rests with the top ten. This clonotype was seen at least ten times. The target of this receptor is not known. One base away there is no much larger clone; base qualities are not given.

The chain is encoded by TRBV12-3 or TRBV12-4 joined to TRBJ2-2; TRBD1 might be the D gene, on 6 matching bases. This TCR was sampled from a human donor in good health. The CDR3 reads as follows: CASRYRASNTGELFF. The DNA reads as follows: TGTGCCAGCAGGTACAGGGCTTCGAACACCGGGGAGCTGTTTTTT.